This TCR beta chain was sequenced for a study of radiotherapy plus CTLA-4 blockade in lung cancer. Sequencing was performed with immunoSEQ multiplex PCR; in TCRdb, only in-frame clones are kept and a portion is missing. Of over 85,000 clones listed, roughly 85% were seen once; the top ten hold 20% to 30%. This clone is a singleton in its sample. V shed 2 bases and J shed 4 bases, with 14 bases lying between them. Germline CDR1 SNHLY, CDR2 FYNNEI. CDR3 size: 15 residues. Patients had chemo-refractory metastatic non-small-cell lung cancer and received focal radiation plus CTLA-4 blockade that used ipilimumab.

The chain is built from TRBV2 and TRBJ1-1; D is uncertain. The TCR comes from a human donor with non-small cell lung cancer that progressed on radiotherapy plus ipilimumab. The sample here was peripheral blood, taken from a patient treated with radiotherapy plus ipilimumab. CDR3 sequence (DNA): TGTGCCAGCAGTGAATCTGCCCGGAGGCTCACTGAAGCTTTCTTT. Protein: CASSESARRLTEAFF.